This T cell receptor beta chain was sequenced during a study of post-analysis software for immune sequencing data. cDNA libraries of TCR beta carried unique molecular identifiers. TCRdb redid the calling of the PCR reads with MiXCR, one entry per CDR3 protein. This sample yields roughly 800,000 distinct CDR3 sequences, of which roughly 58% are seen a single time; over 4% belongs to the top ten. For this clonotype: Its antigen is currently unknown.

The CDR3 runs to 20 residues. After removal of 1 base from V and 4 bases from J, the junction contained 15 bases not matched to a gene. From germline, CDR1 is MGHRA and CDR2 YSYEKL. Findings and caveats of the study: The five TRBV segments detected at higher frequency in patients than in controls included TRBV5-6, TRBV5-1 and TRBV20-1. Normalized Chao1 diversity in multiple sclerosis patients fell significantly below that of controls. Strong co-clustering by F measure was evident for samples that had been prepared in the same batch.

The sequencing sample was made of blood. The chain recombines TRBV4-1 with TRBJ1-5, with 11 bases fitting TRBD1. The receptor was derived from a girl between 10 and 17 years old with multiple sclerosis. As DNA, the CDR3 is TGCGCCAGCAGCCAAGCCGGGGGGAACCGTGGGACAGGGGGTAATCAGCCCCAGCATTTT. This encodes CASSQAGGNRGTGGNQPQHF.